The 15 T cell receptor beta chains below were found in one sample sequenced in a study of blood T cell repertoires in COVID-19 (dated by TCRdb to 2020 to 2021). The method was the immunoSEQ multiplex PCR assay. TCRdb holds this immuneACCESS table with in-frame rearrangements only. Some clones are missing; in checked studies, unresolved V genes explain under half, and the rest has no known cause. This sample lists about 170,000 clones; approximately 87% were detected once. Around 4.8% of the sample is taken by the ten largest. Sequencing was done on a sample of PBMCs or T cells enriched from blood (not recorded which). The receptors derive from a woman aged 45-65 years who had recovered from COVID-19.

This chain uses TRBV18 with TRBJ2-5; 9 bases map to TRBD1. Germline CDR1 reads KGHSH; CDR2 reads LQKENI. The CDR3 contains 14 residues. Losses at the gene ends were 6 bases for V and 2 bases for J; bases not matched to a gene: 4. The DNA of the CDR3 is TGTGCCAGCTCCTCACAGGGGGCTCAAGAGACCCAGTACTTC. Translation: CASSSQGAQETQYF.

CDR3 in amino acids: CASSYRTGTNEKLFF. The CDR3 DNA reads TGTGCCAGCAGCTACCGGACAGGGACTAATGAAAAACTGTTTTTT. The chain employs TRBV7-9 and TRBJ1-4; 8 nucleotides agree with TRBD1. In germline, CDR1 is SEHNR, CDR2 FQNEAQ (reference sequence). CDR3 length: 15 residues. V dropped 4 bases and J dropped 2; count of bases not matched to a gene: 3.

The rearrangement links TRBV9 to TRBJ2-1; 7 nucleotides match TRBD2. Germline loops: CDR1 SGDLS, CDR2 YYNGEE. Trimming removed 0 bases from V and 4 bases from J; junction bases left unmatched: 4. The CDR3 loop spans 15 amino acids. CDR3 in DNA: TGTGCCAGCAGCGTAGATTCCGGGAGGTACAATGAGCAGTTCTTC. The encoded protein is CASSVDSGRYNEQFF.

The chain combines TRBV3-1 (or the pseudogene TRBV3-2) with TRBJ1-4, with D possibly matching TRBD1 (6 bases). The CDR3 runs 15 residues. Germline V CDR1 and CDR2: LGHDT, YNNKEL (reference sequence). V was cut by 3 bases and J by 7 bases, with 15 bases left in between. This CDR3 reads CASSHRGGPSEKLFF. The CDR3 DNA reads TGTGCCAGCAGCCATCGCGGGGGCCCCAGTGAAAAACTGTTTTTT.

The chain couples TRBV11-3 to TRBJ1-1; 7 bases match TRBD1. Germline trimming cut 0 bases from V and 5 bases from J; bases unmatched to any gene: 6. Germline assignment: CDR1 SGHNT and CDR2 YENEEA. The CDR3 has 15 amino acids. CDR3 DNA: TGTGCCAGCAGCTTAGATTGGGCAGGGGGTACTGAAGCTTTCTTT. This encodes CASSLDWAGGTEAFF.

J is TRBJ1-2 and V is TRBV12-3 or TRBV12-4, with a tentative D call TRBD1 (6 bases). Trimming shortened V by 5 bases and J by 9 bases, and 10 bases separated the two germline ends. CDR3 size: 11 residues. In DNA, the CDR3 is TGTGCCAGCAGTGGGGGCTTCAGCTACACCTTC. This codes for CASSGGFSYTF.

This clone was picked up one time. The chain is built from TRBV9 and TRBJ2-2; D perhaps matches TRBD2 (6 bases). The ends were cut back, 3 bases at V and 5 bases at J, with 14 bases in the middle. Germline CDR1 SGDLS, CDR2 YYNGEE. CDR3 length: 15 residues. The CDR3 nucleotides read TGTGCCAGCAGCGGGGGTCGTGCGGGAACCGGGGAGCTGTTTTTT. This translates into CASSGGRAGTGELFF.

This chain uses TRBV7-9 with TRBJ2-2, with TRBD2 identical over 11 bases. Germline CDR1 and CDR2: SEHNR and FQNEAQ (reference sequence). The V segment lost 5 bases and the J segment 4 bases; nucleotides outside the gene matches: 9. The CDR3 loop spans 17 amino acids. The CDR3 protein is CASSPSGTSGVTGELFF. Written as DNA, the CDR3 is TGTGCCAGCAGCCCCTCCGGGACTAGCGGAGTCACCGGGGAGCTGTTTTTT.

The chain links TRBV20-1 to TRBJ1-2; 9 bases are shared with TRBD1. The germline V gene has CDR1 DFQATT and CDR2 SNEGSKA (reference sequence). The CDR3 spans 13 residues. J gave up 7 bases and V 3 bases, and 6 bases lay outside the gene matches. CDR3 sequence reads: CSASNRGLGGYTF. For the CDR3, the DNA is TGCAGTGCTAGTAACAGGGGGCTTGGTGGCTACACCTTC.

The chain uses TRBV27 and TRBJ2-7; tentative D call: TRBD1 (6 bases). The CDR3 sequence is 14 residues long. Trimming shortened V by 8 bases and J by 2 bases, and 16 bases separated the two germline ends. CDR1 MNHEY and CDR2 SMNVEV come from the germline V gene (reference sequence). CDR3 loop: CASSSRDTPYEQYV. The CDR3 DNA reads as TGTGCCAGCTCCTCGAGGGACACCCCCTACGAGCAGTACGTC.

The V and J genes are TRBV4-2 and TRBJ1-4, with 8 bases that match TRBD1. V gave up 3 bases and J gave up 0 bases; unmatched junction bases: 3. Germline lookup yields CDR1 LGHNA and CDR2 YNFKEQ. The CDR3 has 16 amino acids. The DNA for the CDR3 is TGTGCCAGCAGCCAGCGGACAGGGCCAACTAATGAAAAACTGTTTTTT. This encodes CASSQRTGPTNEKLFF.

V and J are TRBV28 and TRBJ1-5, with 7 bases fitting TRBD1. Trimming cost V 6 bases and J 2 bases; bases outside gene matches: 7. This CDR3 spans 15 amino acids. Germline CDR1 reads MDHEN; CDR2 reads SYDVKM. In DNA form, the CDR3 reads TGTGCCAGCAGCCAGGGGGGCTGGGGCAATCAGCCCCAGCATTTT. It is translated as CASSQGGWGNQPQHF. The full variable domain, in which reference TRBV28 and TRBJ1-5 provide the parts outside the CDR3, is DVKVTQSSRYLVKRTGEKVFLECVQDMDHENMFWYRQDPGLGLRLIYFSYDVKMKEKGDIPEGYSVSREKKERFSLILESASTNQTSMYLCASSQGGWGNQPQHFGDGTRLSIL.

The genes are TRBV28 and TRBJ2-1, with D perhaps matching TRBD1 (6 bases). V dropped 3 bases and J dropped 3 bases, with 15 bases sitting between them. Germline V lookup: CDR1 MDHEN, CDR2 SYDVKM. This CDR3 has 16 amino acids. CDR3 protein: CASSLSGAGSYNEQFF. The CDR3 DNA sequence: TGTGCCAGCAGTTTGTCAGGGGCCGGCAGCTACAATGAGCAGTTCTTC.

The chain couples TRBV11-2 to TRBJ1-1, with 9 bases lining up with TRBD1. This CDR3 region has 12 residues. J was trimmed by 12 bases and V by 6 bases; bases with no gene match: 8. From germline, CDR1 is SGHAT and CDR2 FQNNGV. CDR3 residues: CASRTGGKGPFF. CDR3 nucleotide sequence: TGTGCCAGCAGGACAGGGGGAAAAGGTCCTTTCTTT.

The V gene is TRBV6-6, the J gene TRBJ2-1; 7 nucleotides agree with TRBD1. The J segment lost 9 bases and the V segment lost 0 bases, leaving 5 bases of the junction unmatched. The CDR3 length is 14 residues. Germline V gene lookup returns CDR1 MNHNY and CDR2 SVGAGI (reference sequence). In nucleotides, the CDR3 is TGTGCCAGCAGTTACTCTCAGACAGGGAGTGAGCAGTTCTTC. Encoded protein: CASSYSQTGSEQFF.